What follows describes a single TCR beta chain. Measured with immunoSEQ multiplex PCR; TCRdb has only the in-frame clones, and not every one. The sample has over 15,000 clones; 72% are singletons. The source of the sample is a study of T cell repertoires in ileal Crohn's disease. Whole-study context: Thiopurines (approximately 10) or anti-TNF agents (around 17) were given postoperatively to about half. Biopsies of the neoterminal ileum at postoperative colonoscopy form M6 samples.

Unmatched junction bases numbered 6, after V lost 4 bases and J lost 4 bases. The CDR3 extends over 14 amino acids. Germline V gene sequence: CDR1 KGHSH, CDR2 LQKENI. Regarding time point: neoterminal ileum biopsy at postoperative endoscopy, about 6 months after surgery. The TCR comes from an adult with Crohn's disease. V is TRBV18 and J is TRBJ2-7, with 8 bases identical to TRBD1. The sequenced material came from ileal tissue. CDR3 protein: CASSHDRGSYEQYF. As DNA, the CDR3 is TGTGCCAGCTCACATGACAGGGGTAGTTACGAGCAGTACTTC.